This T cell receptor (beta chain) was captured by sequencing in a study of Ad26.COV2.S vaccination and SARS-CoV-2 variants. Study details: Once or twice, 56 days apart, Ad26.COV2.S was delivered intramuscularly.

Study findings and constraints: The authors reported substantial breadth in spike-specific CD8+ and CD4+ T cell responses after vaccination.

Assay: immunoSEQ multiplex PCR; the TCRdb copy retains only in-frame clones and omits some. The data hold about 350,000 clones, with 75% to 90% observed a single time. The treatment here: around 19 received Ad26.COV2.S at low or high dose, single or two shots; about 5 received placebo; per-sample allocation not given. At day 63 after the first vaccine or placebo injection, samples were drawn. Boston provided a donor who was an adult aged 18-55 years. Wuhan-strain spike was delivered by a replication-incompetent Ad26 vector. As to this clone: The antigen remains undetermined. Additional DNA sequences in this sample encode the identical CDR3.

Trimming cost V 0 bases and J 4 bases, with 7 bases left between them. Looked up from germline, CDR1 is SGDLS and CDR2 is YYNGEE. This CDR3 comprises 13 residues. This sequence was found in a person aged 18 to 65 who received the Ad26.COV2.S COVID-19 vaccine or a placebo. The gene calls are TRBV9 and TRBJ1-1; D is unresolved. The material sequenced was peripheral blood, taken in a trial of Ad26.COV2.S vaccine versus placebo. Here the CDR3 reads CASSVGGATEAFF. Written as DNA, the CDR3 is TGTGCCAGCAGCGTAGGAGGTGCCACTGAAGCTTTCTTT.